The next 30 T cell receptor beta chains were all read from a single sample in a study of cytomegalovirus exposure and HLA in healthy donors (dated by TCRdb to 2016 to 2017). The library was generated by the immunoSEQ multiplex PCR assay. Drawn from immuneACCESS, this table holds only the in-frame rearrangements with V and J called that TCRdb kept. Clones are partly lost; checked studies trace under half to an unresolved V gene and leave the rest unexplained. Here the sample has 150,000 to 200,000 clones; more than 80% occur a single time. The ten largest make up less than 9% of the sample. Sequenced: PBMCs. The receptors shown here come from a man between 18 and 35 years old in good health and CMV-seropositive.

CDR3 sequence reads: CATSKEGVGVLEQYF. In DNA, the CDR3 is TGTGCCACCAGCAAGGAAGGGGTAGGAGTGCTCGAGCAGTACTTC. V gene TRBV15 combines with J gene TRBJ2-7, with a weak D call TRBD1 (5 bases). V dropped 4 bases and J dropped 6 bases, with 19 bases sitting between them. The CDR3 is made up of 15 amino acids. CDR1 and CDR2 from the germline V gene are LNHNV and YYDKDF (reference sequence).

V and J are TRBV7-9 and TRBJ2-2; D perhaps matches TRBD1 (6 bases). The CDR3 length is 19 residues. The germline V gene encodes CDR1 SEHNR and CDR2 FQNEAQ (reference sequence). V was pared by 3 bases and J by 7 bases, with 27 bases between. As DNA, the CDR3 is TGTGCCAGCAGCTTTGGTACCGTCATTACGTTGGGGGCTGGCGGGGAGCTGTTTTTT. Translated: CASSFGTVITLGAGGELFF.

The genes are TRBV2 and TRBJ1-4; 7 positions match TRBD1. The CDR3 consists of 14 residues. Germline V gene data show CDR1 as SNHLY and CDR2 as FYNNEI. After removal of 1 base from V and 6 bases from J, the junction contained 2 bases not matched to a gene. CDR3 bases: TGTGCCAGCAGTGAAGATGGGACAGATGAAAAACTGTTTTTT. Translating it yields CASSEDGTDEKLFF.

This clone was found many times. The chain employs TRBV6-6 and TRBJ1-1, with 7 bases matching TRBD1. CDR1 and CDR2 from the germline V gene are MNHNY and SVGAGI (reference sequence). The CDR3 covers 15 residues. Germline trimming cut 0 bases from V and 0 bases from J; bases unmatched to any gene: 1. The CDR3, as DNA: TGTGCCAGCAGTTACTCCGGGACAGTGAACACTGAAGCTTTCTTT. This translates into CASSYSGTVNTEAFF.

The chain employs TRBV2 and TRBJ2-1; unclear D gene. Germline V lookup: CDR1 SNHLY, CDR2 FYNNEI. V dropped 7 bases and J dropped 0 bases, with 7 bases sitting between them. CDR3 length: 13 amino acids. In DNA, the CDR3 is TGTGCCAGCACCCCAGACTCCTACAATGAGCAGTTCTTC. Protein product: CASTPDSYNEQFF.

The rearrangement uses TRBV19 and TRBJ1-1, with 7 bases identical to TRBD1. V lost 10 bases, J lost 2 bases, and 13 bases stayed unmatched. The CDR3 contains 15 residues. Germline CDR1 LNHDA, CDR2 SQIVND (reference sequence). The CDR3 region has the DNA TGTGCCACCGGGGACCGGGACAGCCACAACACTGAAGCTTTCTTT. It translates to CATGDRDSHNTEAFF.

This chain links TRBV6-4 with TRBJ2-7; 7 nucleotides align to TRBD2. CDR3 size: 14 residues. V lost 5 bases and J lost 2; bases outside the gene matches: 6. Germline CDR1 reads MRHNA; CDR2 reads SNTAGT. CDR3 bases: TGTGCCAGCAGTCGCAGGAGCGGGACCTACGAGCAGTACTTC. It specifies CASSRRSGTYEQYF.

This clone was counted a single time. This chain joins TRBV7-2 and TRBJ2-2; 7 nucleotides agree with TRBD2. Germline CDR1 SGHTA, CDR2 FQGNSA. Trimming cost V 7 bases and J 4 bases; bases outside gene matches: 12. CDR3 length: 16 residues. CDR3 DNA: TGTGCCAGCATCCCCCCGGGGGGAAGGGGCACCGGGGAGCTGTTTTTT. Translating gives CASIPPGGRGTGELFF.

This chain uses TRBV6-5 with TRBJ2-7, with 7 bases that match TRBD1. V dropped 6 bases and J dropped 4; count of bases not matched to a gene: 9. CDR1 MNHEY and CDR2 SVGAGI come from the germline V gene. The CDR3 has 14 residues. CDR3 sequence (DNA): TGTGCCAGCAGCCCCGCCGGGACAGCTTACGAGCAGTACTTC. This codes for CASSPAGTAYEQYF.

The J gene is TRBJ2-7, the V gene TRBV5-1; 10 nucleotides line up with TRBD2. This CDR3 region has 14 residues. Germline V gives CDR1 SGHRS, CDR2 YFSETQ. V lost 4 bases and J lost 7; bases outside the gene matches: 8. This CDR3 is CASSQGLATGEQYF. CDR3 bases: TGCGCCAGCAGCCAGGGACTAGCGACGGGGGAGCAGTACTTC.

The V and J genes are TRBV7-9 and TRBJ2-7; 7 bases are shared with TRBD2. V shed 4 bases and J 5 bases; nucleotides not matched to a gene: 11. CDR3 size: 15 residues. Looked up from germline, CDR1 is SEHNR and CDR2 is FQNEAQ (reference sequence). The chain's CDR3 is CASSYRGGRTDEQYF. CDR3 coding DNA: TGTGCCAGCAGCTACCGCGGGGGAAGAACGGACGAGCAGTACTTC.

This chain uses TRBV27 with TRBJ2-2; 11 nucleotides align to TRBD2. The CDR3 extends over 17 amino acids. The germline V gene encodes CDR1 MNHEY and CDR2 SMNVEV (reference sequence). Losses at the gene ends were 7 bases for V and 2 bases for J; bases not matched to a gene: 9. CDR3 residues: CASTVIAGGRNTGELFF. CDR3 DNA: TGTGCCAGCACCGTAATAGCGGGAGGGCGAAACACCGGGGAGCTGTTTTTT.

CDR3 sequence (DNA): TGTGCCAGCAGTTCTTTTTGGTTGATAGGAAGGAGAAACGATGAGCAGTTCTTC. Amino acid sequence: CASSSFWLIGRRNDEQFF. This chain connects TRBV27 to TRBJ2-1; D unclear. Germline loops: CDR1 MNHEY, CDR2 SMNVEV (reference sequence). The CDR3 is 18 amino acids. The V gene lost 4 bases and the J gene lost 8 bases, with 27 bases spanning the gap.

The V gene is TRBV7-2, the J gene TRBJ2-1, with 13 bases fitting TRBD2. CDR1 and CDR2 from the germline V gene are SGHTA and FQGNSA. This CDR3 spans 18 amino acids. V lost 4 bases to trimming and J lost 5 bases; unmatched junction nucleotides: 11. The DNA of the CDR3 is TGTGCCAGCAGCTCGTGGTCCGGGACTAGCGGGAACAACAATGAGCAGTTCTTC. It encodes CASSSWSGTSGNNNEQFF.

The chain uses TRBV11-2 and TRBJ2-1; D possibly corresponds to TRBD2 (6 bases). CDR1 and CDR2 (germline): SGHAT, FQNNGV. V was cut by 2 bases and J by 7 bases, with 18 bases left in between. This CDR3 contains 16 residues. The CDR3 loop reads CASSLLGASARNEQFF. The DNA for the CDR3 is TGTGCCAGCAGCTTACTTGGGGCTAGCGCCCGAAATGAGCAGTTCTTC.

J is TRBJ2-6 and V is TRBV5-5; D uncertain. Looked up from germline, CDR1 is SGHKS and CDR2 is YYEKEE (reference sequence). The CDR3 is 16 residues long. The V end was cut by 4 bases, the J end by 0 bases, with 11 bases between. CDR3 in DNA: TGTGCCAGCAGCATACGACTTTCCTCTGGGGCCAACGTCCTGACTTTC. It specifies CASSIRLSSGANVLTF.

V gene TRBV7-3 combines with J gene TRBJ2-7; no firm D call. Germline-derived CDR1 and CDR2 are SGHTA and FQGTGA. The length of the CDR3 is 16 residues. V was shortened by 5 bases and J by 4 bases, with 21 bases between the two germline ends. The CDR3 DNA reads as TGTGCCAGCAGCCCCGCCCCGGTAACGTTATATTACGAGCAGTACTTC. Protein product: CASSPAPVTLYYEQYF.

This chain uses TRBV27 with TRBJ2-3; unclear D gene. The germline CDR1 and CDR2 sequences are MNHEY and SMNVEV (reference sequence). Trimming took off 4 bases at V and 6 bases at J, with 8 bases between the two ends. The CDR3 is made up of 12 amino acids. The CDR3 region has the DNA TGTGCCAGCAGTTCCGTTGTGGATACGCAGTATTTT. Its translation is CASSSVVDTQYF.

V usage is TRBV10-3 and J usage is TRBJ2-7; D gene ambiguous. The length of the CDR3 is 12 residues. Germline CDR1 reads ENHRY; CDR2 reads SYGVKD. The germline V and J ends were trimmed by 6 bases and 1 base, with 7 bases remaining between them. CDR3 coding DNA: TGTGCCATCAGGGTCGCGTCCTACGAGCAGTACTTC. Amino acid sequence: CAIRVASYEQYF.

The rearrangement uses TRBV29-1 and TRBJ2-7, with TRBD1 matching 9 bases. Unmatched junction bases numbered 5, after V lost 3 bases and J lost 5 bases. The CDR3 covers 13 residues. The germline CDR1 and CDR2 sequences are SQVTM and ANQGSEA. The CDR3 nucleotides are TGCAGCGTTGAGGGACAGGGTGGCGACGAGCAGTACTTC. Translating gives CSVEGQGGDEQYF.

This sequence joins TRBV18 and TRBJ2-1, with 7 bases identical to TRBD1. Germline lookup yields CDR1 KGHSH and CDR2 LQKENI. The CDR3 consists of 14 residues. The CDR3 DNA is TGTGATACCCCCGGGGACAGAGTCTACAATGAGCAGTTCTTC. Protein product: CDTPGDRVYNEQFF. Using reference TRBV18 and TRBJ2-1 for the parts outside the CDR3, the full variable domain is NAGVMQNPRHLVRRRGQEARLRCSPMKGHSHVYWYRQLPEEGLKFMVYLQKENIIDESGMPKERFSAEFPKEGPSILRIQQVVRGDSAAYFCDTPGDRVYNEQFFGPGTRLTVL.

The chain joins TRBV6-6 to TRBJ2-1; TRBD1 is a possible D gene (7 bases). From germline, CDR1 is MNHNY and CDR2 SVGAGI (reference sequence). The CDR3 is 14 residues long. The germline V and J ends were trimmed by 2 bases and 7 bases, with 12 bases remaining between them. The CDR3 DNA reads TGTGCCAGCAGTTACCCAGGGGGGACGAATGAGCAGTTCTTC. Encoded protein: CASSYPGGTNEQFF.

V usage is TRBV4-2 and J usage is TRBJ2-7, with D perhaps matching TRBD1 (5 bases). Germline V CDR1 and CDR2: LGHNA, YNFKEQ. V was clipped by 4 bases and J by 2 bases, with 15 bases between them. The CDR3 sequence is 15 residues long. The DNA of the CDR3 is TGTGCCAGCAGCCGAGGTGCAGGGCCAGCCTACGAGCAGTACTTC. Residues: CASSRGAGPAYEQYF.

V usage is TRBV7-2 and J usage is TRBJ2-3, with D possibly matching TRBD1 (6 bases). The V gene's germline CDR1 is SGHTA and CDR2 FQGNSA. The V end was cut by 1 base, the J end by 6 bases, with 11 bases between. CDR3 length: 14 amino acids. The CDR3 region has the DNA TGTGCCAGCAGCTTAGGGGACACCCGGGATACGCAGTATTTT. Its translation: CASSLGDTRDTQYF.

The J gene is TRBJ2-3, the V gene TRBV9; perhaps TRBD1 as D (5 bases). V lost 4 bases and J 4 bases, leaving 13 bases between the germline ends. The germline V gene has CDR1 SGDLS and CDR2 YYNGEE. The CDR3 loop spans 14 amino acids. For the CDR3, the DNA is TGTGCCAGCAGCCCCCTTGGGGCCGCAGATACGCAGTATTTT. It codes for CASSPLGAADTQYF.

The V and J genes are TRBV28 and TRBJ2-7; 7 bases match TRBD2. This CDR3 spans 16 amino acids. Germline CDR1 reads MDHEN; CDR2 reads SYDVKM. The J segment lost 3 bases and the V segment lost 3 bases, leaving 11 bases of the junction unmatched. The CDR3 bases are TGTGCCAGCAGTTTTGCATCGGAGTCTAGCGGCTACGAGCAGTACTTC. This codes for CASSFASESSGYEQYF. Drawing the rest from reference TRBV28 and TRBJ2-7, the complete variable domain is DVKVTQSSRYLVKRTGEKVFLECVQDMDHENMFWYRQDPGLGLRLIYFSYDVKMKEKGDIPEGYSVSREKKERFSLILESASTNQTSMYLCASSFASESSGYEQYFGPGTRLTVT.

This clone has only a few counts. V and J are TRBV9 and TRBJ2-1, with unresolved D. The CDR3 has 15 residues. The V gene lost 0 bases and the J gene lost 2 bases, with 9 bases spanning the gap. CDR1 is SGDLS and CDR2 is YYNGEE in the germline V gene. In DNA, the CDR3 is TGTGCCAGCAGCGTAGAAGAAACAACCTACAATGAGCAGTTCTTC. Translating it yields CASSVEETTYNEQFF.

This sequence joins TRBV30 and TRBJ1-3; D not resolved. This CDR3 is built from 12 residues. Germline loops: CDR1 GTSNPN, CDR2 SVGIG (reference sequence). The CDR3 loop is CAAGEPGNTIYF. CDR3 DNA sequence: TGTGCGGCGGGCGAGCCTGGAAACACCATATATTTT.

This clone is a singleton in its sample. V is TRBV5-1 and J is TRBJ2-7, with 7 bases fitting TRBD2. The CDR3 is 14 amino acids. V lost 2 bases to trimming and J lost 2 bases; unmatched junction nucleotides: 4. Germline V gene data show CDR1 as SGHRS and CDR2 as YFSETQ. CDR3 sequence reads: CASSLAGTPYEQYF. Here the CDR3 DNA reads TGCGCCAGCAGCTTAGCGGGGACTCCCTACGAGCAGTACTTC.

V usage is TRBV14 and J usage is TRBJ2-1, with D possibly matching TRBD2 (5 bases). Per the germline V gene, CDR1 is SGHDN and CDR2 is FVKESK. The CDR3 has 18 amino acids. Trimming cost V 4 bases and J 2 bases, with 21 bases left between them. The CDR3 protein is CASSPHPVGRTAYNEQFF. The CDR3, as DNA: TGTGCCAGCAGCCCTCACCCCGTGGGGAGAACCGCCTACAATGAGCAGTTCTTC.